This passage covers 14 T cell receptor beta chains from one sample sequenced in a study of T cells in localized non-small cell lung cancer. Clones were read by immunoSEQ multiplex PCR, and TCRdb kept only the in-frame ones, dropping some. The sample has 70,000 to 100,000 clones, approximately 90% seen once; the top ten hold about 4%. Source: PBMCs, taken before any cancer treatment. These receptors all come from a woman aged 35-70 years with stage II squamous cell lung carcinoma.

V and J are TRBV25-1 and TRBJ1-6; no definite D call. V was shortened by 6 bases and J by 9 bases, with 15 bases between the two germline ends. This CDR3 comprises 14 residues. The germline V gene has CDR1 MGHDK and CDR2 SYGVNS. CDR3 protein: CASRGGSQSSPLHF. DNA for the CDR3: TGTGCCAGCAGAGGAGGCTCACAGAGTTCACCCCTCCACTTT. Supplemented by reference TRBV25-1 and TRBJ1-6, the full variable domain reads EADIYQTPRYLVIGTGKKITLECSQTMGHDKMYWYQQDPGMELHLIHYSYGVNSTEKGDLSSESTVSRIRTEHFPLTLESARPSHTSQYLCASRGGSQSSPLHFGNGTRLTVT.

The chain is built from TRBV6-6 and TRBJ2-3, with TRBD2 identical over 8 bases. V was pared by 6 bases and J by 4 bases, with 6 bases of the junction left unmatched. CDR3 length: 14 residues. Germline V gene data show CDR1 as MNHNY and CDR2 as SVGAGI (reference sequence). Here the CDR3 reads CASRPGTSSDTQYF. Written as DNA, the CDR3 is TGTGCCAGCAGACCCGGGACTAGTTCAGATACGCAGTATTTT.

This clone was seen a single time. This chain joins TRBV29-1 and TRBJ2-7; TRBD2 aligns across 8 bases. Germline V lookup: CDR1 SQVTM, CDR2 ANQGSEA. After removal of 7 bases from V and 7 bases from J, the junction contained 12 bases not matched to a gene. This CDR3 has 13 residues. In DNA form, the CDR3 reads TGCAGCGCCATACCCGGGGGGGCTGAAGAGCAGTACTTC. Protein sequence: CSAIPGGAEEQYF.

The rearrangement uses TRBV4-1 and TRBJ1-5; TRBD1 might be the D (5 bases). V was trimmed by 6 bases and J by 4 bases, leaving 16 bases between them. CDR3 size: 15 residues. The germline CDR1 and CDR2 sequences are MGHRA and YSYEKL. CDR3 nucleotides: TGCGCCAGCAGTCTAGGGACTGAGGGAAATCAGCCCCAGCATTTT. Its translation: CASSLGTEGNQPQHF.

The chain combines TRBV5-6 with TRBJ1-6, with D uncertain. The CDR3 runs 15 residues. The V gene's germline CDR1 is SGHDT and CDR2 YYEEEE. V lost 3 bases and J 4 bases, leaving 11 bases between the germline ends. The CDR3: CASSSDGRYNSPLHF. CDR3 coding DNA: TGTGCCAGCAGCTCCGATGGAAGGTATAATTCACCCCTCCACTTT.

The V and J genes are TRBV6-1 and TRBJ1-6; TRBD1 agrees at 9 bases. The CDR3 length is 14 residues. Unmatched junction bases numbered 5, after V lost 6 bases and J lost 8 bases. From germline, CDR1 is MNHNS and CDR2 SASEGT. CDR3 nucleotides: TGTGCCAGCAGGACCGGGACAGGGTATTCACCCCTCCACTTT. It specifies CASRTGTGYSPLHF.

The V gene is TRBV29-1, the J gene TRBJ2-7; tentatively, D is TRBD2 (6 bases). Germline values: CDR1 SQVTM, CDR2 ANQGSEA. The CDR3 totals 12 residues. V lost 3 bases, J lost 5 bases, and 11 bases lay in between. This chain's CDR3 is CSVEEGTHEQYF. In DNA, the CDR3 is TGCAGCGTTGAGGAGGGGACCCACGAGCAGTACTTC.

This sequence joins TRBV10-1 and TRBJ1-1; D is undetermined. CDR1 is WNHNN and CDR2 is SYGVQD in the germline V gene (reference sequence). V lost 7 bases to trimming and J lost 1 base, with 10 bases between them. The length of the CDR3 is 13 residues. Here the CDR3 reads CASMDRANTEAFF. The CDR3, as DNA: TGCGCCAGCATGGATAGGGCGAACACTGAAGCTTTCTTT.

The chain has TRBV2 and TRBJ1-1, with D perhaps TRBD1 (5 bases). Trimming removed 11 bases from V and 6 bases from J, with 19 bases in between. The CDR3 is 13 amino acids. Germline-derived CDR1 and CDR2 are SNHLY and FYNNEI. The chain's CDR3 is CALSRDGKPEAFF. DNA of the CDR3: TGTGCCCTGAGCCGGGACGGTAAACCTGAAGCTTTCTTT.

The chain employs TRBV10-2 and TRBJ2-1; D gene ambiguous. V dropped 1 base and J dropped 6 bases, with 7 bases sitting between them. This CDR3 is built from 13 residues. Germline V gene sequence: CDR1 WSHSY, CDR2 SAAADI. The CDR3 protein is CASSELTGNEQFF. The DNA for the CDR3 is TGCGCCAGCAGTGAGTTGACTGGCAATGAGCAGTTCTTC.

This chain uses TRBV19 with TRBJ2-2; no firm D call. Trimming took off 6 bases at V and 0 bases at J, with 8 bases between the two ends. This CDR3 region has 14 residues. Looked up from germline, CDR1 is LNHDA and CDR2 is SQIVND (reference sequence). DNA for the CDR3: TGTGCCAGTAGACCTGACCCGAACACCGGGGAGCTGTTTTTT. It translates to CASRPDPNTGELFF. The full variable domain, rest sourced from reference TRBV19 and TRBJ2-2, is DGGITQSPKYLFRKEGQNVTLSCEQNLNHDAMYWYRQDPGQGLRLIYYSQIVNDFQKGDIAEGYSVSREKKESFPLTVTSAQKNPTAFYLCASRPDPNTGELFFGEGSRLTVL.

This clone is a singleton in its sample. This chain joins TRBV6-4 and TRBJ2-3; 9 bases are a match to TRBD2. The CDR3 is 16 residues long. Germline trimming cut 3 bases from V and 2 bases from J; bases unmatched to any gene: 6. The germline V gene encodes CDR1 MRHNA and CDR2 SNTAGT. The CDR3 here is CASSEDSGRSTDTQYF. The DNA for the CDR3 is TGTGCCAGCAGTGAGGACAGCGGGAGGTCCACAGATACGCAGTATTTT.

The chain carries TRBV5-6 and TRBJ2-7, with D unclear. The length of the CDR3 is 14 residues. The ends were cut back, 3 bases at V and 2 bases at J, with 12 bases in the middle. CDR1 is SGHDT and CDR2 is YYEEEE in the germline V gene. The CDR3 DNA is TGTGCCAGCAGCTCCTCCTACATCCCCTACGAGCAGTACTTC. Its protein is CASSSSYIPYEQYF.

The chain has TRBV19 and TRBJ2-6, with D perhaps given as TRBD1 or TRBD2 (6 bases each). Per germline, CDR1 LNHDA and CDR2 SQIVND (reference sequence). Trimming removed 2 bases from V and 1 base from J, with 9 bases in between. The CDR3 has 16 residues. The CDR3 DNA is TGTGCCAGTAGTATAAGGGGGGTTTCTGGGGCCAACGTCCTGACTTTC. Its protein is CASSIRGVSGANVLTF.